Shown below are 21 T cell receptor beta chains from a single sample sequenced in a study of T cell changes during pregnancy in multiple sclerosis. Assay: immunoSEQ multiplex PCR; the TCRdb copy retains only in-frame clones and omits some. Of about 110,000 clones listed, around 90% were seen once; the top ten hold more than 0.65%. The input for sequencing was peripheral blood, taken in the third trimester of pregnancy. All receptors derive from a female donor in good health, enrolled as a control in a pregnancy study.

The gene calls are TRBV27 and TRBJ1-5, with 7 bases identical to TRBD1. The CDR3 has 14 amino acids. Trimming took 3 bases from V and 2 from J; bases not matched to a gene: 1. Germline values: CDR1 MNHEY, CDR2 SMNVEV (reference sequence). CDR3 DNA sequence: TGTGCCAGCAGTTTGGGACAGCGCAATCAGCCCCAGCATTTT. Protein product: CASSLGQRNQPQHF.

The gene calls are TRBV30 and TRBJ2-7, with D possibly being TRBD2 (6 bases). V was trimmed by 0 bases and J by 4 bases, leaving 13 bases between them. Germline values: CDR1 GTSNPN, CDR2 SVGIG (reference sequence). This CDR3 has 14 residues. The CDR3 protein is CAWSVGRGSYEQYF. The DNA of the CDR3 is TGTGCCTGGAGTGTAGGGCGGGGATCGTACGAGCAGTACTTC.

V gene TRBV7-9 combines with J gene TRBJ1-3; maybe TRBD1 (5 bases). Germline assignment: CDR1 SEHNR and CDR2 FQNEAQ (reference sequence). The ends were cut back, 6 bases at V and 0 bases at J, with 21 bases in the middle. The CDR3 is 18 amino acids. For the CDR3, the DNA is TGTGCCAGCAGACCTCGGACACCGCTTCCCAGCTCTGGAAACACCATATATTTT. This encodes CASRPRTPLPSSGNTIYF. Complete variable domain (other parts from reference TRBV7-9 and TRBJ1-3): DTGVSQNPRHKITKRGQNVTFRCDPISEHNRLYWYRQTLGQGPEFLTYFQNEAQLEKSRLLSDRFSAERPKGSFSTLEIQRTEQGDSAMYLCASRPRTPLPSSGNTIYFGEGSWLTVV.

The chain employs TRBV18 and TRBJ1-5, with 7 bases identical to TRBD1. V was clipped by 2 bases and J by 2 bases; unmatched bases: 6. Germline lookup yields CDR1 KGHSH and CDR2 LQKENI. This CDR3 spans 16 amino acids. The CDR3 nucleotides read TGTGCCAGCTCACCAGGGGACAGTGCGGGCAATCAGCCCCAGCATTTT. Translation: CASSPGDSAGNQPQHF.

The V call is TRBV27, the J call TRBJ2-7; TRBD1 agrees at 10 bases. The length of the CDR3 is 14 residues. V shed 6 bases, J shed 6 bases, and the junction held 8 bases outside the gene matches. The germline CDR1 and CDR2 sequences are MNHEY and SMNVEV (reference sequence). CDR3 coding DNA: TGTGCCAGCAGAGACAGGGGGCGAAGGGGCGAGCAGTACTTC. Amino acids: CASRDRGRRGEQYF.

The CDR3 spells CASSLVVSQETQYF. The CDR3 DNA sequence: TGTGCCAGCAGCTTAGTCGTCAGTCAAGAGACCCAGTACTTC. The chain recombines TRBV7-9 with TRBJ2-5; D gene ambiguous. Germline assignment: CDR1 SEHNR and CDR2 FQNEAQ (reference sequence). The CDR3 spans 14 residues. Trimming pared 1 base from V and 2 bases from J, leaving 8 bases between.

The chain is built from TRBV7-9 and TRBJ1-2; perhaps TRBD1 as D (5 bases). Germline lookup yields CDR1 SEHNR and CDR2 FQNEAQ (reference sequence). V lost 2 bases and J 5 bases, leaving 9 bases between the germline ends. The CDR3 loop spans 13 amino acids. The CDR3 region has the DNA TGTGCCAGCAGCTTATTTTCAGGGTATGGCTACACCTTC. As protein: CASSLFSGYGYTF.

The V call is TRBV7-6, the J call TRBJ1-6, with D possibly being TRBD1 (6 bases). V shed 2 bases and J shed 8 bases, with 13 bases lying between them. CDR3 length equals 15 residues. Germline values: CDR1 SGHVS, CDR2 FNYEAQ. This CDR3 is CASSLYEAGDSPLHF. The CDR3 nucleotides read TGTGCCAGCAGCTTATATGAGGCAGGGGATTCACCCCTCCACTTT. The entire variable domain, with the rest obtained from reference TRBV7-6 and TRBJ1-6, is as follows: GAGVSQSPRYKVTKRGQDVALRCDPISGHVSLYWYRQALGQGPEFLTYFNYEAQQDKSGLPNDRFSAERPEGSISTLTIQRTEQRDSAMYRCASSLYEAGDSPLHFGNGTRLTVT.

The J gene is TRBJ1-3, the V gene TRBV29-1, with D uncertain. Trimming stripped 5 bases from V and 3 bases from J, with 8 bases between. Germline V gene sequence: CDR1 SQVTM, CDR2 ANQGSEA. The CDR3 runs 12 residues. This chain's CDR3 is CSVQTRGNTIYF. CDR3 DNA: TGCAGCGTTCAGACTCGTGGAAACACCATATATTTT.

The chain carries TRBV2 and TRBJ1-5; D call uncertain. The CDR3 consists of 13 residues. With 8 bases removed from V and 3 bases from J, the gap between germline ends came to 11 bases. In germline, CDR1 is SNHLY, CDR2 FYNNEI. CDR3 loop: CASAEGVNQPQHF. In DNA, the CDR3 is TGTGCCAGCGCCGAGGGAGTCAATCAGCCCCAGCATTTT.

The rearrangement joins TRBV19 to TRBJ1-3; tentative D call: TRBD1 (5 bases). V was shortened by 5 bases and J by 2 bases, with 13 bases between the two germline ends. Germline lookup yields CDR1 LNHDA and CDR2 SQIVND (reference sequence). The CDR3 sequence is 15 residues long. The CDR3 here is CASSSTWGPGNTIYF. The DNA of the CDR3 is TGTGCCAGTAGTTCTACCTGGGGCCCTGGAAACACCATATATTTT.

This sequence joins TRBV5-8 and TRBJ2-7, with a tentative D call TRBD1 (6 bases). V was trimmed by 2 bases and J by 2 bases, leaving 11 bases between them. The CDR3 runs 14 residues. CDR1 SGHTS and CDR2 YDEGEE come from the germline V gene. CDR3 protein: CASSLRDNPYEQYF. The CDR3 nucleotides read TGTGCCAGCAGCTTAAGGGACAATCCCTACGAGCAGTACTTC.

The chain couples TRBV4-2 to TRBJ1-1, with 7 bases matching TRBD1. V was pared by 4 bases and J by 5 bases, with 16 bases of the junction left unmatched. The germline gives CDR1 LGHNA, CDR2 YNFKEQ. This CDR3 is built from 17 residues. The CDR3 sequence: CASSPAGQGGLATEAFF. CDR3 nucleotides: TGTGCCAGCAGCCCTGCCGGGCAGGGGGGACTGGCTACTGAAGCTTTCTTT.

This chain uses TRBV1 with TRBJ2-1; the table's TRBD2 call for D was not verified on the DNA. TRBV1 counts as a pseudogene. The CDR3 sequence is 16 residues long. The CDR3 nucleotides are TGCACCAGCAGCCAACCTCCCGGGACTAGCTGCAATGAGCAGTTCTTC. Amino acids: CTSSQPPGTSCNEQFF.

This rearrangement joins TRBV11-2 to TRBJ1-2, with D unresolved. Between the trimmed V and J ends, which lost 1 base and 1 base, there was a span of 7 bases. The CDR3 length is 14 residues. Looked up from germline, CDR1 is SGHAT and CDR2 is FQNNGV. CDR3 coding DNA: TGTGCCAGCAGCTTAGCACAGTTTAACTATGGCTACACCTTC. It encodes CASSLAQFNYGYTF.

The chain carries TRBV14 and TRBJ1-6; 10 bases fit TRBD1. The CDR3 is 16 amino acids. Unmatched junction bases numbered 7, after V lost 3 bases and J lost 8 bases. Germline CDR1 is SGHDN and CDR2 is FVKESK. In DNA, the CDR3 is TGTGCCAGCAGCCACCTCAGACAGGGGGCTGATTCACCCCTCCACTTT. Translating gives CASSHLRQGADSPLHF.

The genes are TRBV27 and TRBJ2-7, with a possible D match to TRBD2 (6 bases). The CDR3 runs 13 residues. Germline assignment: CDR1 MNHEY and CDR2 SMNVEV (reference sequence). V lost 7 bases, J lost 5 bases, and 15 bases lay in between. The CDR3 nucleotides are TGTGCCAGCATAGGAGGGCGAGTCAACGAGCAGTACTTC. Its protein is CASIGGRVNEQYF.

The V and J genes are TRBV11-3 and TRBJ2-7, with 7 nucleotides matching TRBD1. The CDR3 runs to 15 residues. Trimming removed 5 bases from V and 0 bases from J; junction bases left unmatched: 7. CDR1 and CDR2 (germline): SGHNT, YENEEA. CDR3 sequence: CASSLRTGSSYEQYF. CDR3 DNA sequence: TGTGCCAGCAGCCTCCGGACAGGTAGCTCCTACGAGCAGTACTTC. Variable domain in full (rest from reference TRBV11-3 and TRBJ2-7): EAGVVQSPRYKIIEKKQPVAFWCNPISGHNTLYWYLQNLGQGPELLIRYENEEAVDDSQLPKDRFSAERLKGVDSTLKIQPAELGDSAVYLCASSLRTGSSYEQYFGPGTRLTVT.

The chain couples TRBV4-2 to TRBJ2-6; D not certain. Trimming stripped 1 base from V and 0 bases from J, with 13 bases between. The CDR3 length is 18 residues. Germline CDR1 and CDR2: LGHNA and YNFKEQ. The CDR3 loop is CASSQGRSLLSGANVLTF. In DNA form, the CDR3 reads TGTGCCAGCAGCCAAGGCAGGTCACTGCTCTCTGGGGCCAACGTCCTGACTTTC.

The rearrangement joins TRBV7-9 to TRBJ1-1, with 9 bases that match TRBD1. The CDR3 extends over 18 amino acids. The germline V gene encodes CDR1 SEHNR and CDR2 FQNEAQ (reference sequence). Losses at the gene ends were 5 bases for V and 7 bases for J; bases not matched to a gene: 20. CDR3 region: CASSPGQGRSGEWGEAFF. The CDR3 nucleotides read TGTGCCAGCAGCCCGGGACAGGGCCGTAGTGGGGAGTGGGGTGAAGCTTTCTTT.

The CDR3 sequence: CAISERRGAGTDTQYF. For the CDR3, the DNA is TGTGCCATCAGTGAGCGAAGGGGCGCTGGCACAGATACGCAGTATTTT. The rearrangement uses TRBV10-3 and TRBJ2-3, with D possibly being TRBD1 (5 bases). V lost 2 bases and J 1 base, leaving 13 bases between the germline ends. This CDR3 has 16 residues. The germline V gene encodes CDR1 ENHRY and CDR2 SYGVKD.